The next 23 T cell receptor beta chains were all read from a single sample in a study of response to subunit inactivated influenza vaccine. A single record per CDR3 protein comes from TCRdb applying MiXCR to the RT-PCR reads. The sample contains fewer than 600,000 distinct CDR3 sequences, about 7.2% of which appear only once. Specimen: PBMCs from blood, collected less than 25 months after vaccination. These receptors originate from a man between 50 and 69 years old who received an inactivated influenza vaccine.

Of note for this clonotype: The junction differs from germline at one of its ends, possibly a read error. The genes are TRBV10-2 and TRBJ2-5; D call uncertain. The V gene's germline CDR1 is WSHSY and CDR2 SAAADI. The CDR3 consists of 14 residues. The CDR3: CASSESGGKMSQDF. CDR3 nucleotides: TGCGCCAGCAGTGAGTCCGGTGGGAAGATGTCCCAGGACTTC.

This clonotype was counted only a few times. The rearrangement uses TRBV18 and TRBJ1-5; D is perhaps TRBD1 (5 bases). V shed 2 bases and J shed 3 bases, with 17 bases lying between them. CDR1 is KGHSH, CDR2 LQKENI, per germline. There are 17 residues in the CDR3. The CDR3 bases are TGTGCCAGCTCACCATTAAGTCCCGGGGCTACCAATCAGCCCCAGCATTTT. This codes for CASSPLSPGATNQPQHF.

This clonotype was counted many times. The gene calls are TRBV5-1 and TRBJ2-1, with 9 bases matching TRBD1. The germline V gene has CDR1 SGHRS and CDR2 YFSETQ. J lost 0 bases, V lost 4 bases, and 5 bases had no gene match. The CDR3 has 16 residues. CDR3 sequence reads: CASSRDRESSYNEQFF. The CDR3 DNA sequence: TGCGCCAGCAGCCGGGACAGGGAGAGCTCCTACAATGAGCAGTTCTTC.

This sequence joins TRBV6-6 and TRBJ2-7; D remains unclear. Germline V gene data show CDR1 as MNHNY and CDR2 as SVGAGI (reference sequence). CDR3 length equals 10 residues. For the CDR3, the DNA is TGTGTCACCTGGAGTTACGAGCAGTACTTC. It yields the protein CVTWSYEQYF.

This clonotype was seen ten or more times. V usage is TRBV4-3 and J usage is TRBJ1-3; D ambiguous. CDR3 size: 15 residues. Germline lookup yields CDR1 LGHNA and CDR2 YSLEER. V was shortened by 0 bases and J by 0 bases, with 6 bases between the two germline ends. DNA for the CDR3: TGCGCCAGCAGCCAAGAAGGGTTCTCTGGAAACACCATATATTTT. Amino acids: CASSQEGFSGNTIYF.

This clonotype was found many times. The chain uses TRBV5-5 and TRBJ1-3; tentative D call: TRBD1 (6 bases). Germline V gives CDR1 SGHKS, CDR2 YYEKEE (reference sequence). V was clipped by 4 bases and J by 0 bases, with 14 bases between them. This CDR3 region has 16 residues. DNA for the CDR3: TGTGCCAGCAGCGAGACAGGAATCGACTCTGGAAACACCATATATTTT. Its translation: CASSETGIDSGNTIYF.

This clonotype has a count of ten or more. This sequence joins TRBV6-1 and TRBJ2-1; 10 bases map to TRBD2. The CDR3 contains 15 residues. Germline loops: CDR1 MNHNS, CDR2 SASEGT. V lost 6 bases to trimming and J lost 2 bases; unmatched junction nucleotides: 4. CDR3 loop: CASRGAGGPYNEQFF. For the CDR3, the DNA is TGTGCCAGCAGAGGAGCGGGGGGGCCCTACAATGAGCAGTTCTTC.

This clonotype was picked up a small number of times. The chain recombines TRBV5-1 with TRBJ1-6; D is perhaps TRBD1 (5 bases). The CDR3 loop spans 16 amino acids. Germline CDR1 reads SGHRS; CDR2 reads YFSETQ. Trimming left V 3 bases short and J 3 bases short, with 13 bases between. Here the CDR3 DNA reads TGCGCCAGCAGCTCCGCCTCGACAGTCTATAATTCACCCCTCCACTTT. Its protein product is CASSSASTVYNSPLHF. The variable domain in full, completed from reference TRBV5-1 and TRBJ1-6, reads KAGVTQTPRYLIKTRGQQVTLSCSPISGHRSVSWYQQTPGQGLQFLFEYFSETQRNKGNFPGRFSGRQFSNSRSEMNVSTLELGDSALYLCASSSASTVYNSPLHFGNGTRLTVT.

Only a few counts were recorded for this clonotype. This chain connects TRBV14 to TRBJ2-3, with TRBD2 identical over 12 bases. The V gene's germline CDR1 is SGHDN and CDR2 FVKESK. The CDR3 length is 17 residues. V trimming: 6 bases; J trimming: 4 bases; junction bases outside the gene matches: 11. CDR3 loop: CASSRTSGGPLSDTQYF. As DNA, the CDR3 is TGTGCCAGCAGTCGAACTAGCGGGGGGCCCCTGTCAGATACGCAGTATTTT. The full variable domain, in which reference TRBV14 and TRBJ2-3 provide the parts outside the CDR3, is EAGVTQFPSHSVIEKGQTVTLRCDPISGHDNLYWYRRVMGKEIKFLLHFVKESKQDESGMPNNRFLAERTGGTYSTLKVQPAELEDSGVYFCASSRTSGGPLSDTQYFGPGTRLTVL.

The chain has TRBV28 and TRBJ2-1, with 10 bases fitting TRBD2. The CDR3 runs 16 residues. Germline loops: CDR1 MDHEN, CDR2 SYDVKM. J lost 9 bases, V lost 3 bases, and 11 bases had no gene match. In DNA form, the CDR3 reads TGTGCCAGCAGTTTCTTAGTCGGGACTAGCGCTAGTGAGCAGTTCTTC. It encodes CASSFLVGTSASEQFF.

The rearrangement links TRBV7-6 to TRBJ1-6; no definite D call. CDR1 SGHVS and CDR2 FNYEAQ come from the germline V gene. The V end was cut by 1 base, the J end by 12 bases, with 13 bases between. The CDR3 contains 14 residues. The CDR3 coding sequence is TGTGCCAGCAGCTTAGGGACCCTTGATAAACCCCTCCACTTT. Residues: CASSLGTLDKPLHF.

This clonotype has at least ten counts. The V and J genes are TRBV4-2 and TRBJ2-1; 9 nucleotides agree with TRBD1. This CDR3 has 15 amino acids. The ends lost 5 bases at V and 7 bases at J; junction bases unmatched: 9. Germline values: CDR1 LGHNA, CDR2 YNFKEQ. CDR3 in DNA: TGTGCCAGCAGCAAGGCCTGGACAGGGGTGAATGAGCAGTTCTTC. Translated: CASSKAWTGVNEQFF.

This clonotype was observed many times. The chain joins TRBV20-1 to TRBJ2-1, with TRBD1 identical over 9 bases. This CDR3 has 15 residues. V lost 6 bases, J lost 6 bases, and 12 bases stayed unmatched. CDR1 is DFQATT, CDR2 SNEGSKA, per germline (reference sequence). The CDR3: CSAPPRQGVGNEQFF. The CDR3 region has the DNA TGCAGTGCGCCCCCCCGACAGGGGGTAGGCAATGAGCAGTTCTTC.

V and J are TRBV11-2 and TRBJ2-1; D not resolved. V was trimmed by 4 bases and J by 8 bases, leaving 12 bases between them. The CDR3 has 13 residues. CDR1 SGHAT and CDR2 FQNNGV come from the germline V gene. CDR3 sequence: CASSWDGWDEQFF. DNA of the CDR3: TGTGCCAGCAGCTGGGATGGATGGGATGAGCAGTTCTTC.

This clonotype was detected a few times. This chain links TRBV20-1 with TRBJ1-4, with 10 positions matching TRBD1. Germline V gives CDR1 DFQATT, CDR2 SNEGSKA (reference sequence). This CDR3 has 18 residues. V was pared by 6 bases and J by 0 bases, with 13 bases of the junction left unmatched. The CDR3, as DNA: TGCAGTGCAACCCCGATCACCGGACAGGGGGCAACTAATGAAAAACTGTTTTTT. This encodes CSATPITGQGATNEKLFF.

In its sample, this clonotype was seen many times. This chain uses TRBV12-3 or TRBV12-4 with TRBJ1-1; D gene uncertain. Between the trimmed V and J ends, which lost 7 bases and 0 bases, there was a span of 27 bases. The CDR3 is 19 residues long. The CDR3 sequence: CASTNTGRVHNLMNTEAFF. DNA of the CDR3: TGTGCCAGCACCAACACGGGGAGAGTACACAACCTAATGAACACTGAAGCTTTCTTT.

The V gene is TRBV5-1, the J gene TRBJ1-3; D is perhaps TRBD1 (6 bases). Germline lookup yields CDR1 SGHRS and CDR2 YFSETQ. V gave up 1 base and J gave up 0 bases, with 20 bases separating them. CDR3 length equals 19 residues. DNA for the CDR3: TGCGCCAGCAGCTTGTTCGGCAGGGGTTTCCCCTACTCTGGAAACACCATATATTTT. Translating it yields CASSLFGRGFPYSGNTIYF.

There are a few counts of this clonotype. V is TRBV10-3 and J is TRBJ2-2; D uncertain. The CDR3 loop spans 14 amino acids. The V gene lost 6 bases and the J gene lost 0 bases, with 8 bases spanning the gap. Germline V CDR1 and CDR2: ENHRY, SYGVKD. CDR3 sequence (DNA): TGTGCCATCAGACCGGATTCGAACACCGGGGAGCTGTTTTTT. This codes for CAIRPDSNTGELFF.

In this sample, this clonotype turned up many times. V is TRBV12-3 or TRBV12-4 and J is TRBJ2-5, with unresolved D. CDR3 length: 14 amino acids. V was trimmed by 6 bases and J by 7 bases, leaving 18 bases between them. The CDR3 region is CASSIKAVWATQYF. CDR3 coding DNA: TGTGCCAGCAGCATTAAGGCTGTTTGGGCGACCCAGTACTTC.

This CDR3 reads CASSQGRGSTDTQYF. As DNA, the CDR3 is TGTGCCAGCAGCCAAGGACGGGGGTCCACAGATACGCAGTATTTT. This sequence joins TRBV4-2 and TRBJ2-3; D is possibly TRBD2 (6 bases). CDR1 LGHNA and CDR2 YNFKEQ come from the germline V gene. The V end was cut by 1 base, the J end by 2 bases, with 10 bases between. The CDR3 extends over 15 amino acids.

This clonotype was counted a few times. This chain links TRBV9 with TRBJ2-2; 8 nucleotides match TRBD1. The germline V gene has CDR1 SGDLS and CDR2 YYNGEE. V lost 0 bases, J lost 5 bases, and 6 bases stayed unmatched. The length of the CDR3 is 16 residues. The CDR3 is CASSVGTGSRTGELFF. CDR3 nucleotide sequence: TGTGCCAGCAGCGTAGGGACAGGGTCGAGGACCGGGGAGCTGTTTTTT.

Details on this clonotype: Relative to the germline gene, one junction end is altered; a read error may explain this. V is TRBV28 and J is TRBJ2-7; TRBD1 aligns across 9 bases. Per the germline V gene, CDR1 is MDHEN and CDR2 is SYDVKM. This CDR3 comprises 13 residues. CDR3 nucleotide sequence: TGTGCCAGCAGTTTAAGATCGCCGAACAGGGGGCACTTC. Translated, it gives CASSLRSPNRGHF. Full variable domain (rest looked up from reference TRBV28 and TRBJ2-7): DVKVTQSSRYLVKRTGEKVFLECVQDMDHENMFWYRQDPGLGLRLIYFSYDVKMKEKGDIPEGYSVSREKKERFSLILESASTNQTSMYLCASSLRSPNRGHFGPGTRLTVT.

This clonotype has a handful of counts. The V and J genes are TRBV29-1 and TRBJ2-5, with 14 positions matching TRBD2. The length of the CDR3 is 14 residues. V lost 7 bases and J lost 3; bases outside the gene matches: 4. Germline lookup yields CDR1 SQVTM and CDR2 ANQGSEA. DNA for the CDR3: TGCAGCGCGGGACTAGCGGGAGCCAAAGAGACCCAGTACTTC. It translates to CSAGLAGAKETQYF.